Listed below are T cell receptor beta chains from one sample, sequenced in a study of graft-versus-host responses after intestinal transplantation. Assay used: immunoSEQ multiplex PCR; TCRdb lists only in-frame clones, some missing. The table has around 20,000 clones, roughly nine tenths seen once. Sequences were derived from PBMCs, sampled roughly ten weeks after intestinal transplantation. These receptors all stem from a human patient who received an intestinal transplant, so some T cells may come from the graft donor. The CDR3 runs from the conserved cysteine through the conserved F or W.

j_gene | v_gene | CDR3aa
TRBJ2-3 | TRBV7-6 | CASSLAGGTDTQYF
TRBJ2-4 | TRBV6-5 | CASSYSIGRHIQYF
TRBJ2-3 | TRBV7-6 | CASSLSRTSLDTQYF
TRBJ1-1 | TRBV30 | CAWSSGGATEAFF
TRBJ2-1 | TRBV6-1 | CASSEYEENNEQFF
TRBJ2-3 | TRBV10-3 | CAISESRDRGSSTDTQYF
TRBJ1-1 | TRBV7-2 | CASSLGRHAFF
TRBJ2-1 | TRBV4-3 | CASSQDGASYNEQFF
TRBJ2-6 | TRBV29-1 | CSVETSGGNSGANVLTF
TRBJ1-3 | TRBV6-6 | CASRTGTGGSGNTIYF
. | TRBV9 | CASSPETVTYEQYF
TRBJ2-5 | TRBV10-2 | CASSDPGGARETQYF
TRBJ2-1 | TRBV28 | CASSLRVTVAGDEQFF
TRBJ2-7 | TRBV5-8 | CASSSDRGLYEQYF
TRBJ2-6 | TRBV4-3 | CASSQVQSSGANVLTF
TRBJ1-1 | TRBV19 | CASIPSGTGNTEAFF
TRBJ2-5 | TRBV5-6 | CASSSQLASKTQYF
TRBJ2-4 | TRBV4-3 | CASSQDRAKNIQYF
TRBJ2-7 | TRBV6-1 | CASSPIGAKVYEQYF
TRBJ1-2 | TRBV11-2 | CASSLERQLGYTF
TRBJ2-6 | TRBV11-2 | CASTTAGGPGANVLTF
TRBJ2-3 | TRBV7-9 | CASSAQVAGGRRSTDTQYF
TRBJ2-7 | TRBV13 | CASSFGRTYEQYF
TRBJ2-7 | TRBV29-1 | CSVEGDSFYEQYF
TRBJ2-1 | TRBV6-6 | CASSYGVAGWNEQFF
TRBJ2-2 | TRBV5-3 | CARSLAGDGELFF
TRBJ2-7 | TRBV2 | CASSDWDTGDEQYF
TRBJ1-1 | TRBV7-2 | CATRGFTEAFF
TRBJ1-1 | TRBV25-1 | CATFGDTEAFF
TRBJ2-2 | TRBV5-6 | CASSYETTEVFTGELFF
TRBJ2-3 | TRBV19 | CASSTMTGYTDTQYF
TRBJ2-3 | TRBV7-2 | CASSLPVLASTDTQYF
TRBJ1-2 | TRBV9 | CASSARNRDGYTF